This T cell receptor (beta chain) is from a study of CD8 T cells in Susac syndrome. The CDR3 runs 16 residues. Germline V CDR1 and CDR2: LNHDA, SQIVND (reference sequence). V was pared by 3 bases and J by 0 bases, with 12 bases between. An input of about 0.5 to 1 ug of RNA was subjected to reverse transcription using random hexamers. TCRdb processed the immunoSEQ multiplex PCR reads anew with MiXCR; each CDR3 protein has one entry. The sample shows under 250,000 distinct CDR3 sequences, about 94% of them seen only once. General observations from the study: As acknowledged by the study, its TCR sequencing and HLA analysis included a relatively small number of individuals.

In regard to this clonotype: Its specificity is unknown.

This TCR came from a human donor with multiple sclerosis. V and J are TRBV19 and TRBJ2-1; D ambiguous. Sequencing input: CD4+ T cells from PBMCs. For the CDR3, the DNA is TGTGCCAGTAGTATCGGTTCGTCTAGCTCCTACAATGAGCAGTTCTTC. Residues: CASSIGSSSSYNEQFF.